What follows are 28 T cell receptor beta chains derived from one specimen sequenced in a study of Graves' ophthalmopathy and Graves' hyperthyroidism (dated by TCRdb to the late 2010s). TCRdb shows the sequencer as Illumina HiSeq 2000. For repertoire sequencing, the TCR beta CDR3 regions were amplified from RNA transcripts. A first-round RT-PCR used HTBI primers with the Qiagen OneStep RT-PCR kit, followed by a second-round multiplex PCR, size selection and purification. Through fastp at Q25 and MiXCR, TCRdb rebuilt clones from the public reads, retaining in-frame beta chains. Each CDR3 protein gets just one entry, which takes the most common genes and DNA from the rows behind it. Within this sample are more than 1,000,000 distinct CDR3 sequences, with about 36% of them counted one time only. The ten largest clones add up to 11% of the sample. The sample consisted of peripheral blood or thyroid tissue (not recorded which). The receptors were sampled from an adult man with Graves' hyperthyroidism.

The table lists this clonotype with many counts. The chain joins TRBV7-2 to TRBJ2-5; 13 bases are a match to TRBD2. Trimming removed 5 bases from V and 5 bases from J; junction bases left unmatched: 8. The germline V gene encodes CDR1 SGHTA and CDR2 FQGNSA. The CDR3 is made up of 16 amino acids. CDR3: CASSPGLAGDRETQYF. The CDR3, as DNA: TGTGCCAGCAGCCCAGGACTAGCGGGGGATCGTGAGACCCAGTACTTC.

This clonotype was seen ten or more times. The chain recombines TRBV29-1 with TRBJ2-2, with D uncertain. CDR3 length: 12 amino acids. V was shortened by 0 bases and J by 3 bases, with 2 bases between the two germline ends. Germline V CDR1 and CDR2: SQVTM, ANQGSEA. The DNA of the CDR3 is TGCAGCGTTGAAGAGGACACCGGGGAGCTGTTTTTT. Amino acids: CSVEEDTGELFF.

The rearrangement links TRBV29-1 to TRBJ2-7, with 14 bases identical to TRBD2. CDR1 is SQVTM and CDR2 is ANQGSEA in the germline V gene. This CDR3 spans 14 amino acids. V trimming: 7 bases; J trimming: 7 bases; junction bases outside the gene matches: 9. The CDR3 bases are TGCAGCGCCGCAAGGACTAGCGGGGGGCGGGAGCAGTACTTC. It yields the protein CSAARTSGGREQYF.

The CDR3 DNA is TGTGCCAGCAGCGCCCTGGGCGGGGATGGTCAGCCCCAGCATTTT. Translating it yields CASSALGGDGQPQHF. The V call is TRBV4-2, the J call TRBJ1-5; D remains unclear. CDR1 is LGHNA, CDR2 YNFKEQ, per germline. V was pared by 5 bases and J by 6 bases, with 17 bases between. The CDR3 covers 15 residues.

The CDR3 region is CASSLGPWNRGSYEQYF. As DNA, the CDR3 is TGTGCCAGCAGCTTGGGGCCGTGGAACAGGGGATCCTACGAGCAGTACTTC. This sequence joins TRBV5-6 and TRBJ2-7; 7 bases agree with TRBD1. The V gene's germline CDR1 is SGHDT and CDR2 YYEEEE. The J segment lost 1 base and the V segment lost 0 bases, leaving 10 bases of the junction unmatched. CDR3 size: 17 residues.

The chain links TRBV20-1 to TRBJ2-7; 9 bases align to TRBD1. This CDR3 has 14 amino acids. Germline V gene lookup returns CDR1 DFQATT and CDR2 SNEGSKA (reference sequence). Unmatched junction bases numbered 7, after V lost 2 bases and J lost 5 bases. CDR3 DNA sequence: TGCAGTGCTAGACCCGGGACAGGGTTTAACGAGCAGTACTTC. It encodes CSARPGTGFNEQYF.

This clonotype was found once. This rearrangement joins TRBV3-1 to TRBJ1-1; D perhaps matches TRBD1 (5 bases). This CDR3 has 12 residues. Trimming stripped 7 bases from V and 3 bases from J, with 9 bases between. CDR1 is LGHDT, CDR2 YNNKEL, per germline (reference sequence). Here the CDR3 reads CASKDTHTEAFF. Here the CDR3 DNA reads TGTGCCAGCAAGGACACTCACACTGAAGCTTTCTTT. The whole variable domain, remainder taken from reference TRBV3-1 and TRBJ1-1, is DTAVSQTPKYLVTQMGNDKSIKCEQNLGHDTMYWYKQDSKKFLKIMFSYNNKELIINETVPNRFSPKSPDKAHLNLHINSLELGDSAVYFCASKDTHTEAFFGQGTRLTVV.

The chain recombines TRBV7-2 with TRBJ1-1; D ambiguous. Germline values: CDR1 SGHTA, CDR2 FQGNSA. V was clipped by 0 bases and J by 4 bases, with 18 bases between them. The CDR3 is 17 amino acids. The CDR3 DNA reads as TGTGCCAGCAGCTTAGCGTCCCCGGGGAGGAGTAGCACTGAAGCTTTCTTT. As protein: CASSLASPGRSSTEAFF.

The table lists this clonotype with a count of one. A clone one base away is much larger, so this may be a read error. V and J are TRBV19 and TRBJ2-5, with a weak D call TRBD2 (6 bases). Germline CDR1 and CDR2: LNHDA and SQIVND (reference sequence). Trimming left V 3 bases short and J 2 bases short, with 7 bases between. The CDR3 runs to 13 residues. CDR3 amino acids: CASSMAGQETQYF. CDR3 nucleotides: TGTGCCAGTAGTATGGCGGGGCAAGAGACCCAGTACTTC.

V is TRBV15 and J is TRBJ2-6, with 7 positions matching TRBD2. The length of the CDR3 is 16 residues. CDR1 and CDR2 from the germline V gene are LNHNV and YYDKDF (reference sequence). Trimming took 0 bases from V and 5 from J; bases not matched to a gene: 4. This CDR3 reads CATSRDPSGRANVLTF. For the CDR3, the DNA is TGTGCCACCAGCAGAGACCCAAGCGGGAGGGCCAACGTCCTGACTTTC.

In this sample, this clonotype turned up many times. The gene calls are TRBV12-3 or TRBV12-4 and TRBJ2-2; D is perhaps TRBD2 (5 bases). V was cut by 7 bases and J by 6 bases, with 15 bases left in between. This CDR3 has 14 residues. CDR3: CASTLTTGSGELFF. The CDR3, as DNA: TGTGCCAGCACCCTAACAACGGGGTCCGGGGAGCTGTTTTTT.

J is TRBJ1-5 and V is TRBV20-1; 8 nucleotides line up with TRBD1. The V gene's germline CDR1 is DFQATT and CDR2 SNEGSKA (reference sequence). This CDR3 has 14 amino acids. The trim removed 3 bases at V and 0 bases at J, leaving 1 base unmatched. The CDR3 region has the DNA TGCAGTGCTAGCGGGACAGGTAGCAATCAGCCCCAGCATTTT. It specifies CSASGTGSNQPQHF.

CDR3 sequence (DNA): TGTGCCAGCTCACCCGACCAGGGATTCAATCAGCCCCAGCATTTT. As protein: CASSPDQGFNQPQHF. The chain recombines TRBV2 with TRBJ1-5, with a weak D call TRBD1 (5 bases). CDR1 is SNHLY and CDR2 is FYNNEI in the germline V gene. The germline V and J ends were trimmed by 8 bases and 3 bases, with 17 bases remaining between them. The CDR3 sequence is 15 residues long.

To note about this clonotype: One junction end disagrees with the germline gene, perhaps due to a read error. CDR3 in amino acids: CAISERGGQVSSYEQHF. In DNA, the CDR3 is TGTGCCATCAGTGAGAGGGGGGGGCAGGTCAGCTCCTACGAGCAGCACTTC. The chain uses TRBV10-3 and TRBJ2-7; maybe TRBD2 (7 bases). The CDR3 length is 17 residues. Germline V gene lookup returns CDR1 ENHRY and CDR2 SYGVKD.

Note on this clonotype: A read error may explain this, as a much larger clone is one base away. The gene calls are TRBV7-2 and TRBJ2-2; possibly TRBD2 for D (6 bases). This CDR3 has 14 amino acids. V lost 8 bases to trimming and J lost 6 bases, with 16 bases between them. Germline V gene lookup returns CDR1 SGHTA and CDR2 FQGNSA. The chain's CDR3 is CASGSLARSGELFF. The CDR3 DNA sequence: TGTGCCAGCGGCTCCCTAGCGCGGTCCGGGGAGCTGTTTTTT.

The sample holds many counts of this clonotype. This chain joins TRBV20-1 and TRBJ2-7; 14 nucleotides agree with TRBD2. V lost 3 bases to trimming and J lost 6 bases; unmatched junction nucleotides: 4. CDR1 DFQATT and CDR2 SNEGSKA come from the germline V gene (reference sequence). The CDR3 runs to 14 residues. CDR3 sequence reads: CSARGLAGVVEQYF. The DNA for the CDR3 is TGCAGTGCTAGGGGACTAGCGGGAGTTGTCGAGCAGTACTTC.

CDR3 bases: TGTGCCAGCAGCCAAGGCCGGACAGGGGACTACGAGCAGTACTTC. This sequence encodes CASSQGRTGDYEQYF. The rearrangement uses TRBV11-2 and TRBJ2-7; 9 positions match TRBD1. Trimming took 5 bases from V and 3 from J; bases not matched to a gene: 8. The CDR3 totals 15 residues. Germline CDR1 SGHAT, CDR2 FQNNGV. Supplemented by reference TRBV11-2 and TRBJ2-7, the full variable domain reads EAGVAQSPRYKIIEKRQSVAFWCNPISGHATLYWYQQILGQGPKLLIQFQNNGVVDDSQLPKDRFSAERLKGVDSTLKIQPAKLEDSAVYLCASSQGRTGDYEQYFGPGTRLTVT.

This clonotype has a count of ten or more. J is TRBJ2-5 and V is TRBV2, with TRBD2 matching over 11 bases. Germline lookup yields CDR1 SNHLY and CDR2 FYNNEI. The CDR3 covers 16 residues. V shed 4 bases, J shed 4 bases, and the junction held 8 bases outside the gene matches. The CDR3 protein is CASSARLAGSGETQYF. CDR3 sequence (DNA): TGTGCCAGCAGTGCAAGACTAGCGGGGAGCGGAGAGACCCAGTACTTC. Full variable domain (remainder filled in from reference TRBV2 and TRBJ2-5): EPEVTQTPSHQVTQMGQEVILRCVPISNHLYFYWYRQILGQKVEFLVSFYNNEISEKSEIFDDQFSVERPDGSNFTLKIRSTKLEDSAMYFCASSARLAGSGETQYFGPGTRLLVL.

The genes are TRBV18 and TRBJ1-1; D gene uncertain. Per germline, CDR1 KGHSH and CDR2 LQKENI. The CDR3 runs 13 residues. Trimming stripped 3 bases from V and 5 bases from J, with 10 bases between. CDR3 sequence (DNA): TGTGCCAGCTCACCGACCCCTCGTACTGAAGCTTTCTTT. Translated, it gives CASSPTPRTEAFF.

The J gene is TRBJ2-7, the V gene TRBV19; 7 bases are shared with TRBD2. Germline CDR1 and CDR2: LNHDA and SQIVND (reference sequence). The CDR3 is 13 amino acids. After removal of 9 bases from V and 2 bases from J, the junction contained 7 bases not matched to a gene. The CDR3 coding sequence is TGTGCCAGCAGAGAACGGGGGGCCTACGAGCAGTACTTC. Its translation is CASRERGAYEQYF. Full variable domain (rest looked up from reference TRBV19 and TRBJ2-7): DGGITQSPKYLFRKEGQNVTLSCEQNLNHDAMYWYRQDPGQGLRLIYYSQIVNDFQKGDIAEGYSVSREKKESFPLTVTSAQKNPTAFYLCASRERGAYEQYFGPGTRLTVT.

The chain uses TRBV20-1 and TRBJ2-2; a possible D gene is TRBD2 (6 bases). There are 16 residues in the CDR3. The V end lost 5 bases, the J end lost 0 bases, and 16 bases lay between the germline ends. Per the germline V gene, CDR1 is DFQATT and CDR2 is SNEGSKA (reference sequence). CDR3 bases: TGCAGTGCTGGCGGGGTATGGACTTCGAACACCGGGGAGCTGTTTTTT. This codes for CSAGGVWTSNTGELFF.

This clonotype was observed many times. V and J are TRBV7-2 and TRBJ1-6, with a tentative D call TRBD1 (6 bases). Per the germline V gene, CDR1 is SGHTA and CDR2 is FQGNSA. The CDR3 contains 20 residues. The germline V and J ends were trimmed by 4 bases and 9 bases, with 31 bases remaining between them. The chain's CDR3 is CASSSQGGTPGARGISPLHF. CDR3 in DNA: TGTGCCAGCAGCTCCCAAGGGGGTACGCCGGGGGCGCGTGGGATTTCACCCCTCCACTTT.

The chain couples TRBV19 to TRBJ1-6, with D perhaps matching TRBD1 (5 bases). V dropped 5 bases and J dropped 6 bases, with 14 bases sitting between them. The CDR3 length is 15 residues. Germline values: CDR1 LNHDA, CDR2 SQIVND (reference sequence). The CDR3 is CASSLGQGFNSPLHF. In nucleotides, the CDR3 is TGTGCCAGTAGTTTGGGCCAGGGTTTTAATTCACCCCTCCACTTT.

In the case of this clonotype: A read error may explain this, as a much larger clone is one base away. The chain uses TRBV19 and TRBJ1-5; D is undetermined. Trimming shortened V by 7 bases and J by 10 bases, and 23 bases separated the two germline ends. CDR1 and CDR2 from the germline V gene are LNHDA and SQIVND (reference sequence). The CDR3 totals 15 residues. The CDR3: CASTPALDRFHPQHF. CDR3 sequence (DNA): TGTGCCAGTACCCCCGCCTTGGACCGGTTCCATCCCCAGCATTTT.

The V call is TRBV7-8, the J call TRBJ1-5, with D possibly TRBD1 on 5 matching bases. The CDR3 is 17 residues long. Trimming left V 5 bases short and J 5 bases short, with 22 bases between. Germline V gene lookup returns CDR1 SGHVS and CDR2 FQNEAQ. In DNA, the CDR3 is TGTGCCAGCAGCGGGGGACGGAGAAATAGTGAATATCAGCCCCAGCATTTT. Residues: CASSGGRRNSEYQPQHF.

This clonotype was seen more than once but under ten times. This chain links TRBV4-1 with TRBJ2-6; 8 bases line up with TRBD2. The CDR3 is 18 amino acids. V shed 2 bases and J 0 bases; nucleotides not matched to a gene: 6. Germline lookup yields CDR1 MGHRA and CDR2 YSYEKL. The CDR3 loop is CASSQPLAVVSGANVLTF. In nucleotides, the CDR3 is TGCGCCAGCAGCCAACCACTAGCGGTGGTCTCTGGGGCCAACGTCCTGACTTTC.

V usage is TRBV10-3 and J usage is TRBJ1-5; weak D call: TRBD1 (5 bases). The CDR3 is 15 residues long. Trimming took off 6 bases at V and 3 bases at J, with 15 bases between the two ends. Germline CDR1 ENHRY, CDR2 SYGVKD. DNA for the CDR3: TGTGCCATCAGGAAAGAGACAGACTCCAATCAGCCCCAGCATTTT. This codes for CAIRKETDSNQPQHF.

At least ten counts were recorded for this clonotype. This rearrangement joins TRBV7-8 to TRBJ2-5; D unclear. Trimming left V 2 bases short and J 2 bases short, with 9 bases between. Per germline, CDR1 SGHVS and CDR2 FQNEAQ. The CDR3 extends over 14 amino acids. This CDR3 reads CASSLSPVQETQYF. DNA of the CDR3: TGTGCCAGCAGCTTATCCCCAGTTCAAGAGACCCAGTACTTC.